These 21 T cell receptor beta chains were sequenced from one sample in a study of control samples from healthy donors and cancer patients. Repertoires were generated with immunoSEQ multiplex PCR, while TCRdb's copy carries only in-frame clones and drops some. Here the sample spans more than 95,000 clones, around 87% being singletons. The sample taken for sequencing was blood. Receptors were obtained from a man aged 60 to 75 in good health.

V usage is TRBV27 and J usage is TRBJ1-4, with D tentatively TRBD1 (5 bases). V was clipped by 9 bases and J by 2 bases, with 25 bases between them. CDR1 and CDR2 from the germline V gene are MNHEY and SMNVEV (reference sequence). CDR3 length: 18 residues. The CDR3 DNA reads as TGTGCCAGGGGGGGGGATAACGGGGCTTGGCGTACTAATGAAAAACTGTTTTTT. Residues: CARGGDNGAWRTNEKLFF.

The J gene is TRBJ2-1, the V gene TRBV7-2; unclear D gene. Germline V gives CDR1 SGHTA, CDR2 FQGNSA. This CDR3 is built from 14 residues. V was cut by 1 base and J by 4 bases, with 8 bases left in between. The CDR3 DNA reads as TGTGCCAGCAGCTTAGTGGTGACTTACAATGAGCAGTTCTTC. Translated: CASSLVVTYNEQFF.

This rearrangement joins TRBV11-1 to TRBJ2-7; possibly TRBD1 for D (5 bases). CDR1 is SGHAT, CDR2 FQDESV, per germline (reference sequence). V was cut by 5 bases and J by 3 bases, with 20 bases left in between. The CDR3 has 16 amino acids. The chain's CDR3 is CASSPTPDSLFYEQYF. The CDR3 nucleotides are TGTGCCAGCAGCCCGACCCCCGACAGTCTTTTCTACGAGCAGTACTTC.

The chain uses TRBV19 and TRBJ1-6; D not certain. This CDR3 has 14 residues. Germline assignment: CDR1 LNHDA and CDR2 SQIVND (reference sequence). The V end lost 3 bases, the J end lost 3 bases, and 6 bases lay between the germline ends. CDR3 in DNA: TGTGCCAGTAGTATTTACAGCTATAATTCACCCCTCCACTTT. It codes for CASSIYSYNSPLHF.

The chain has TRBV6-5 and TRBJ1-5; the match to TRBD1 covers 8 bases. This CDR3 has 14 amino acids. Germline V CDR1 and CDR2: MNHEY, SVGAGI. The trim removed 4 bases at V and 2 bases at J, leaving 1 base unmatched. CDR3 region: CASSSGQGNQPQHF. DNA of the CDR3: TGTGCCAGCAGTTCGGGACAGGGCAATCAGCCCCAGCATTTT.

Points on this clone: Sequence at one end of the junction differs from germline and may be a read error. Here the CDR3 reads CAGSSQGSVTEAFF. The CDR3 nucleotides are TGTGCCGGCAGCTCCCAGGGAAGTGTCACTGAAGCTTTCTTT. The chain joins TRBV7-2 to TRBJ1-1; tentative D call: TRBD1 (5 bases). The CDR3 has 14 residues. CDR1 and CDR2 (germline): SGHTA, FQGNSA. The full variable domain, its missing parts supplied by reference TRBV7-2 and TRBJ1-1, is GAGVSQSPSNKVTEKGKDVELRCDPISGHTALYWYRQSLGQGLEFLIYFQGNSAPDKSGLPSDRFSAERTGGSVSTLTIQRTQQEDSAVYLCAGSSQGSVTEAFFGQGTRLTVV.

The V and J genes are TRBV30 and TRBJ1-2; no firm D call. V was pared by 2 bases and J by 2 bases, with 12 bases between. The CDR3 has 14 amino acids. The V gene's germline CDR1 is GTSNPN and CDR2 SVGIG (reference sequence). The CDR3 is CAWSWPGMNYGYTF. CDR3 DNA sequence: TGTGCCTGGAGTTGGCCCGGTATGAACTATGGCTACACCTTC.

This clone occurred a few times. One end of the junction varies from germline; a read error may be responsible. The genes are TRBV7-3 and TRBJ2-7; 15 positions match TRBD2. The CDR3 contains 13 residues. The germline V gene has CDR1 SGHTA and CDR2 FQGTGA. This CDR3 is CASSSPGLAGGPF. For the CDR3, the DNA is TGTGCCAGCAGCTCCCCGGGACTAGCGGGGGGACCTTTC.

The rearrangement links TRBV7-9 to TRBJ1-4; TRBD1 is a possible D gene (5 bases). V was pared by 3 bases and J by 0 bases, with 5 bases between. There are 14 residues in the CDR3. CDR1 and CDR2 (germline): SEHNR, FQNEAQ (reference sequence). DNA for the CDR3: TGTGCCAGCAGCTTGGGGGCAACTAATGAAAAACTGTTTTTT. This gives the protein CASSLGATNEKLFF.

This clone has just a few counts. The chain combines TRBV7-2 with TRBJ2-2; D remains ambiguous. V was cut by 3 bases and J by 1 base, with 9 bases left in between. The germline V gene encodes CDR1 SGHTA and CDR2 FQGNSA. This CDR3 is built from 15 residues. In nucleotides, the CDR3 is TGTGCCAGCAGCTTGGGCCTCAGGAACACCGGGGAGCTGTTTTTT. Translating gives CASSLGLRNTGELFF.

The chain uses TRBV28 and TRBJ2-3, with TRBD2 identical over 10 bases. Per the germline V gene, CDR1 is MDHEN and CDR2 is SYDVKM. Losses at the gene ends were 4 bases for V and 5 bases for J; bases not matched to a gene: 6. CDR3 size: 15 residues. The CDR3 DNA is TGTGCCAGCAGTTCCCCAGCGGGGGGGCAAGATACGCAGTATTTT. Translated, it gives CASSSPAGGQDTQYF.

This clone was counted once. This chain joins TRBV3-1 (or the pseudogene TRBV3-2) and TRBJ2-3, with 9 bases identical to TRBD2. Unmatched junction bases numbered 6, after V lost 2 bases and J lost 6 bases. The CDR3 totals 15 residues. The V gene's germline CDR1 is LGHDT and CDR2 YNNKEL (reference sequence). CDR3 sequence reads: CASSQSSGGFDTQYF. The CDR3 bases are TGTGCCAGCAGCCAAAGTAGCGGGGGTTTTGATACGCAGTATTTT.

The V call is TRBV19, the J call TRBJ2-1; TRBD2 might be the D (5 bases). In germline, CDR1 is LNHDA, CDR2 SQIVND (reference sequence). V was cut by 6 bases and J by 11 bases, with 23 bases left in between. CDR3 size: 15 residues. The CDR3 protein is CASRTIARAEGQQFF. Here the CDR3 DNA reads TGTGCCAGTAGGACGATAGCGAGGGCGGAAGGTCAGCAGTTCTTC.

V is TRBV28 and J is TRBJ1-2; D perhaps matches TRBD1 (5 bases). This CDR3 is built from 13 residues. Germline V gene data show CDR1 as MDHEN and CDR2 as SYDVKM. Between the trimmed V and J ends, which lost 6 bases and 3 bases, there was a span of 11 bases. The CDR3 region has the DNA TGTGCCAGCAGGGGGACGGAACACTATGGCTACACCTTC. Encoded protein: CASRGTEHYGYTF.

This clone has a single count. The CDR3 sequence is CASRLGQTNYEQYF. DNA for the CDR3: TGCGCCAGCAGACTCGGACAGACGAACTACGAGCAGTACTTC. The chain links TRBV5-1 to TRBJ2-7, with D possibly being TRBD1 (6 bases). This CDR3 has 14 residues. V shed 5 bases and J shed 3 bases, with 15 bases lying between them. The germline V gene encodes CDR1 SGHRS and CDR2 YFSETQ.

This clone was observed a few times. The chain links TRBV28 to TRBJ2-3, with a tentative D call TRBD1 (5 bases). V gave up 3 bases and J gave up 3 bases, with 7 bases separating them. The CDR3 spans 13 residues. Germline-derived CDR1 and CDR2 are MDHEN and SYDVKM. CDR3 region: CASSLGQTDTQYF. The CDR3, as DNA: TGTGCCAGCAGTTTGGGGCAGACAGATACGCAGTATTTT.

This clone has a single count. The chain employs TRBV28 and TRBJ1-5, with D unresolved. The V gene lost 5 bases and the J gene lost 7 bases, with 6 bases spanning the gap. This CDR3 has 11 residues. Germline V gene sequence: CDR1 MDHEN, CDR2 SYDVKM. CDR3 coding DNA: TGTGCCAGCAGTGGGGTCCAGCCCCAGCATTTT. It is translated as CASSGVQPQHF.

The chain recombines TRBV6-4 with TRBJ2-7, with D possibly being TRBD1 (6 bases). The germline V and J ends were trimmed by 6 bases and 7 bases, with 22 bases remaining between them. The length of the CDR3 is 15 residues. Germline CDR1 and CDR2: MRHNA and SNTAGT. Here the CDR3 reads CASRRRATGANEQYF. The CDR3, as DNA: TGTGCCAGCAGGAGACGAGCGACAGGTGCTAATGAGCAGTACTTC.

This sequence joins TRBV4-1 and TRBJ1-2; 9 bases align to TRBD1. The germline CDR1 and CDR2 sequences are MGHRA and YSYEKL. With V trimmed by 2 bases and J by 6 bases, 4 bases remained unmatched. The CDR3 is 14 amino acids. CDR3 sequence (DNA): TGCGCCAGCAGCCAATGGACAGGGGCGAATGGCTACACCTTC. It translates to CASSQWTGANGYTF.

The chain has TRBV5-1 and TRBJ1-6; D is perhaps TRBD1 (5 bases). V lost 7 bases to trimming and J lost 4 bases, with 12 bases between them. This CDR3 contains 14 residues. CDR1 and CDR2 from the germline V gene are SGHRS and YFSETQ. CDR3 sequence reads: CASGEQGYNSPLHF. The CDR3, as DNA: TGCGCCAGCGGCGAGCAGGGTTATAATTCACCCCTCCACTTT.

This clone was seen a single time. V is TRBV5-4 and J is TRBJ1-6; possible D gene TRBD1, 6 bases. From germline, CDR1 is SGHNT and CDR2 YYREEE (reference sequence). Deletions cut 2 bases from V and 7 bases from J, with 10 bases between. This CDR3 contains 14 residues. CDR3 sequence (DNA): TGTGCCAGCAGCTTTGAACAGGGCAATTCACCCCTCCACTTT. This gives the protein CASSFEQGNSPLHF.